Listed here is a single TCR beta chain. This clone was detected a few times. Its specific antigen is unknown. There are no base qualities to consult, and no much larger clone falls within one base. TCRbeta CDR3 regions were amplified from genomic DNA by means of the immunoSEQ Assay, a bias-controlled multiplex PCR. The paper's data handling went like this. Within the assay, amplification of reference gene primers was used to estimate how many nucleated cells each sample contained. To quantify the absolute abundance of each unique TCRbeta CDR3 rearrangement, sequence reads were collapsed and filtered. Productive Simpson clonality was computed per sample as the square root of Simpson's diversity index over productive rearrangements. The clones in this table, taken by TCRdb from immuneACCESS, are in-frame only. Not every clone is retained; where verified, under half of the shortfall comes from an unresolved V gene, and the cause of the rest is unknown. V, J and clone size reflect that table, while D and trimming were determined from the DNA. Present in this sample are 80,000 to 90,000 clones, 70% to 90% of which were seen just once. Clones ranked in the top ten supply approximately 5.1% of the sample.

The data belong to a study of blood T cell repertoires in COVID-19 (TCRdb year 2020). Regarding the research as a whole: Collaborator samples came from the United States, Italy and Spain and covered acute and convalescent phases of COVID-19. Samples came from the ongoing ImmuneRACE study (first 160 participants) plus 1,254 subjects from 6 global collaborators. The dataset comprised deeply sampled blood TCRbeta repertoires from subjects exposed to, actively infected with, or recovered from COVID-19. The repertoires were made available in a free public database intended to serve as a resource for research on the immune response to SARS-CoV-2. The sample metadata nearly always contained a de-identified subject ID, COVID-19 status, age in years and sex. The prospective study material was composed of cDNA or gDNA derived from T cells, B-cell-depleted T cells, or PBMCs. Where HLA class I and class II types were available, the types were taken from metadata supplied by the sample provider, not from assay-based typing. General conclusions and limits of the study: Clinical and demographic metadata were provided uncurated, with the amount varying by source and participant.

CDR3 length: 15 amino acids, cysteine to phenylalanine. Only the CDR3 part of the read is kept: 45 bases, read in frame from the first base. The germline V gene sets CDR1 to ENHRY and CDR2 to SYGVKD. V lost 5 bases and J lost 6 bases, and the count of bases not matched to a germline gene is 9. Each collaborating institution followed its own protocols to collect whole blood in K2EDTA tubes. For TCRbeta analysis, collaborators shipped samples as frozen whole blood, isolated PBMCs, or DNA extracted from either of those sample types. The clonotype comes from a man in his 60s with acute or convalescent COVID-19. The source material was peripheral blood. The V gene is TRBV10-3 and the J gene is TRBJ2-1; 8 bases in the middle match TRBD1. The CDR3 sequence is CAISIGQGPTNEQFF. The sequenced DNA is TGTGCCATCAGTATAGGACAGGGACCTACCAATGAGCAGTTCTTC.